Shown below are 20 T cell receptor beta chains from a single sample sequenced in a study of blood T cell repertoires in COVID-19. Sequencing used immunoSEQ multiplex PCR; TCRdb keeps in-frame clones, though not all of them. The table records around 170,000 clones, about 80% of them present only once. The source material was peripheral blood. All receptors come from a human donor in a cohort sampled during active COVID-19.

The V gene is TRBV18, the J gene TRBJ2-1; tentative D call: TRBD1 (6 bases). The CDR3 is made up of 15 amino acids. Germline CDR1 and CDR2: KGHSH and LQKENI. Between the trimmed V and J ends, which lost 1 base and 3 bases, there was a span of 10 bases. The CDR3 region is CASSPQTGYYNEQFF. The CDR3 DNA reads as TGTGCCAGCTCACCACAGACAGGATACTACAATGAGCAGTTCTTC.

The rearrangement uses TRBV7-2 and TRBJ1-4; D remains unclear. The CDR3 length is 14 residues. The ends were cut back, 2 bases at V and 4 bases at J, with 8 bases in the middle. Germline V gives CDR1 SGHTA, CDR2 FQGNSA. CDR3 nucleotides: TGTGCCAGCAGCTTATTACAGCTTAATGAAAAACTGTTTTTT. It encodes CASSLLQLNEKLFF.

The chain carries TRBV3-1 (or the pseudogene TRBV3-2) and TRBJ1-4, with TRBD1 matching over 10 bases. The CDR3 runs to 15 residues. Germline V gene sequence: CDR1 LGHDT, CDR2 YNNKEL (reference sequence). V lost 8 bases and J lost 7; bases outside the gene matches: 10. This CDR3 reads CASSRQGAGGEKLFF. CDR3 nucleotides: TGTGCCAGCTCTCGACAGGGGGCTGGGGGTGAAAAACTGTTTTTT.

V usage is TRBV2 and J usage is TRBJ1-2; the D gene is possibly TRBD1 (5 bases). CDR3 length: 11 amino acids. Germline CDR1 reads SNHLY; CDR2 reads FYNNEI. Trimming took 10 bases from V and 5 from J, leaving 11 bases between them. CDR3 nucleotides: TGTGCCAACGACCGACAGTATGGCTACACCTTC. As protein: CANDRQYGYTF.

The CDR3 protein is CASSLQGLREQYF. CDR3 DNA: TGTGCCAGCAGCTTACAGGGGTTGCGGGAGCAGTACTTC. This chain joins TRBV7-2 and TRBJ2-7, with a tentative D call TRBD1 (6 bases). From germline, CDR1 is SGHTA and CDR2 FQGNSA. The CDR3 contains 13 residues. V lost 2 bases, J lost 7 bases, and 12 bases lay in between. The full variable domain, completed using reference TRBV7-2 and TRBJ2-7, is GAGVSQSPSNKVTEKGKDVELRCDPISGHTALYWYRQSLGQGLEFLIYFQGNSAPDKSGLPSDRFSAERTGGSVSTLTIQRTQQEDSAVYLCASSLQGLREQYFGPGTRLTVT.

The chain has TRBV7-9 and TRBJ2-5, with TRBD2 identical over 10 bases. The length of the CDR3 is 16 residues. CDR1 SEHNR and CDR2 FQNEAQ come from the germline V gene (reference sequence). V was pared by 1 base and J by 4 bases, with 6 bases of the junction left unmatched. This chain's CDR3 is CASSLDSGRLGETQYF. The CDR3 region has the DNA TGTGCCAGCAGCTTAGATAGCGGGAGGCTCGGAGAGACCCAGTACTTC.

This clone was seen more than once but under ten times. The V gene is TRBV6-5, the J gene TRBJ2-7; tentatively, D is TRBD1 (6 bases). The CDR3 covers 14 residues. Germline lookup yields CDR1 MNHEY and CDR2 SVGAGI. Trimming cost V 5 bases and J 3 bases, with 14 bases left between them. CDR3 in amino acids: CASSPTGTLYEQYF. The DNA for the CDR3 is TGTGCCAGCAGTCCCACCGGGACACTCTACGAGCAGTACTTC.

This chain uses TRBV9 with TRBJ2-7, with D maybe TRBD2 (5 bases). V was pared by 0 bases and J by 0 bases, with 13 bases between. The CDR3 runs to 16 residues. The germline CDR1 and CDR2 sequences are SGDLS and YYNGEE. The CDR3 reads CASSVDSAGLSYEQYF. DNA of the CDR3: TGTGCCAGCAGCGTAGATTCGGCGGGCCTCTCCTACGAGCAGTACTTC.

The chain employs TRBV7-6 and TRBJ2-2; weak D call: TRBD1 (6 bases). The ends were cut back, 2 bases at V and 2 bases at J, with 9 bases in the middle. This CDR3 has 15 residues. Per the germline V gene, CDR1 is SGHVS and CDR2 is FNYEAQ. The CDR3 coding sequence is TGTGCCAGCAGCTTAATGGGGACAAACACCGGGGAGCTGTTTTTT. It specifies CASSLMGTNTGELFF.

The V call is TRBV11-2, the J call TRBJ1-1; TRBD1 agrees at 8 bases. V lost 5 bases and J lost 4; bases outside the gene matches: 3. Germline V gene sequence: CDR1 SGHAT, CDR2 FQNNGV. This CDR3 has 13 amino acids. Here the CDR3 reads CASSDRGITEAFF. For the CDR3, the DNA is TGTGCCAGCAGCGACAGGGGTATCACTGAAGCTTTCTTT. Full variable domain (outside the CDR3, taken from reference TRBV11-2 and TRBJ1-1): EAGVAQSPRYKIIEKRQSVAFWCNPISGHATLYWYQQILGQGPKLLIQFQNNGVVDDSQLPKDRFSAERLKGVDSTLKIQPAKLEDSAVYLCASSDRGITEAFFGQGTRLTVV.

The V gene is TRBV5-4, the J gene TRBJ2-6; no reliable D call. Trimming pared 0 bases from V and 0 bases from J, leaving 7 bases between. This CDR3 comprises 16 residues. The germline gives CDR1 SGHNT, CDR2 YYREEE (reference sequence). The CDR3 region has the DNA TGTGCCAGCAGCTTGGTGATGAGCTCTGGGGCCAACGTCCTGACTTTC. Translation: CASSLVMSSGANVLTF.

This chain connects TRBV6-4 to TRBJ2-7; 7 bases map to TRBD2. The CDR3 is 15 residues long. Germline assignment: CDR1 MRHNA and CDR2 SNTAGT. V lost 2 bases and J lost 4; bases outside the gene matches: 8. The CDR3: CASSDSKLAPYEQYF. The CDR3 nucleotides are TGTGCCAGCAGTGACAGTAAACTAGCGCCTTACGAGCAGTACTTC.

This clone turned up a few times. V gene TRBV4-1 combines with J gene TRBJ2-7; TRBD2 is a possible D gene (6 bases). The CDR3 length is 12 residues. Trimming left V 4 bases short and J 4 bases short, with 8 bases between. Germline CDR1 and CDR2: MGHRA and YSYEKL. The CDR3 spells CASSPGGYEQYF. CDR3 DNA sequence: TGCGCCAGCAGCCCCGGAGGGTACGAGCAGTACTTC.

This chain connects TRBV5-1 to TRBJ1-1; the match to TRBD1 covers 10 bases. Per germline, CDR1 SGHRS and CDR2 YFSETQ. The V and J ends lost 2 bases and 4 bases, in that order; junction bases with no gene match: 8. This CDR3 has 16 amino acids. CDR3 coding DNA: TGCGCCAGCAGCTTAGAGGGACAGGGGTTGGGCACTGAAGCTTTCTTT. This translates into CASSLEGQGLGTEAFF.

The chain combines TRBV2 with TRBJ2-1, with 9 bases aligning to TRBD1. CDR1 and CDR2 (germline): SNHLY, FYNNEI. The CDR3 has 17 residues. The V segment lost 7 bases and the J segment 0 bases; nucleotides outside the gene matches: 10. The CDR3: CASTTDRGSSSYNEQFF. CDR3 sequence (DNA): TGTGCCAGCACTACGGACAGGGGATCTAGCTCCTACAATGAGCAGTTCTTC.

Only one count was recorded for this clone. The CDR3 loop is CASSSQGLAEYNEQFF. The CDR3 DNA sequence: TGTGCCAGCAGCTCGCAAGGACTAGCGGAGTACAATGAGCAGTTCTTC. J is TRBJ2-1 and V is TRBV7-9; 10 bases match TRBD2. Germline V gene sequence: CDR1 SEHNR, CDR2 FQNEAQ (reference sequence). The CDR3 covers 16 residues. Trimming cost V 4 bases and J 4 bases; bases outside gene matches: 7.

V is TRBV19 and J is TRBJ1-2, with 7 bases aligning to TRBD1. V shed 7 bases and J 4 bases; nucleotides not matched to a gene: 6. The CDR3 extends over 13 amino acids. Germline CDR1 reads LNHDA; CDR2 reads SQIVND (reference sequence). Here the CDR3 reads CASTPGQIYGYTF. The DNA for the CDR3 is TGTGCCAGTACCCCGGGACAGATCTATGGCTACACCTTC. Drawing the rest from reference TRBV19 and TRBJ1-2, the complete variable domain is DGGITQSPKYLFRKEGQNVTLSCEQNLNHDAMYWYRQDPGQGLRLIYYSQIVNDFQKGDIAEGYSVSREKKESFPLTVTSAQKNPTAFYLCASTPGQIYGYTFGSGTRLTVV.

This CDR3 reads CASSLEGGGNQPQHF. CDR3 DNA sequence: TGCGCCAGCAGCTTGGAGGGAGGGGGCAATCAGCCCCAGCATTTT. This sequence joins TRBV5-1 and TRBJ1-5; D is possibly TRBD1 (5 bases). Trimming cost V 0 bases and J 2 bases, with 9 bases left between them. The CDR3 is 15 residues long. The germline gives CDR1 SGHRS, CDR2 YFSETQ.

This clone has just one count. The chain combines TRBV6-1 with TRBJ2-7; TRBD2 might be the D (6 bases). In germline, CDR1 is MNHNS, CDR2 SASEGT. This CDR3 has 15 residues. Deletions cut 1 base from V and 2 bases from J, with 12 bases between. The CDR3 sequence is CASSEGGGPTYEQYF. CDR3 DNA sequence: TGTGCCAGCAGTGAAGGGGGAGGTCCGACCTACGAGCAGTACTTC.

The CDR3 DNA sequence: TGTGCCAGCTCCTTCGACAGGGGCTACGAGCAGTACTTC. Its protein product is CASSFDRGYEQYF. This chain uses TRBV5-6 with TRBJ2-7; 8 bases agree with TRBD1. Germline V gene sequence: CDR1 SGHDT, CDR2 YYEEEE. V lost 7 bases, J lost 3 bases, and 6 bases stayed unmatched. The CDR3 consists of 13 residues.